This T cell receptor beta chain emerged from a study of shared clonotypes between healthy human individuals. Overall study findings and caveats: Only blood underwent sampling, and tissue repertoires likely differ. The study drew on few donors, limiting represented genetic and exposure-history diversity.

Concerning this clone: Its target is not known.

Measured with immunoSEQ multiplex PCR; TCRdb has only the in-frame clones, and not every one. Among hundreds of thousands of clones listed, approximately 95% were seen once. V shed 5 bases, J shed 2 bases, and the junction held 5 bases outside the gene matches. Per the germline V gene, CDR1 is MDHEN and CDR2 is SYDVKM. The CDR3 totals 14 residues. CD45RO-negative, CCR7-selected cells formed the naive CD8 fraction, which excluded terminally differentiated effector memory CD45RA+ cells. Each sample came from a Caucasian adult donor living in Nashville, Tennessee. This chain links TRBV28 with TRBJ2-5; 7 bases agree with TRBD2. Sequenced: naive CD8+ T cells sorted from blood. The sequence was obtained from a woman in her thirties in good health. For the CDR3, the DNA is TGTGCCAGCAGTCAGACTAGCACTCAAGAGACCCAGTACTTC. As protein: CASSQTSTQETQYF.